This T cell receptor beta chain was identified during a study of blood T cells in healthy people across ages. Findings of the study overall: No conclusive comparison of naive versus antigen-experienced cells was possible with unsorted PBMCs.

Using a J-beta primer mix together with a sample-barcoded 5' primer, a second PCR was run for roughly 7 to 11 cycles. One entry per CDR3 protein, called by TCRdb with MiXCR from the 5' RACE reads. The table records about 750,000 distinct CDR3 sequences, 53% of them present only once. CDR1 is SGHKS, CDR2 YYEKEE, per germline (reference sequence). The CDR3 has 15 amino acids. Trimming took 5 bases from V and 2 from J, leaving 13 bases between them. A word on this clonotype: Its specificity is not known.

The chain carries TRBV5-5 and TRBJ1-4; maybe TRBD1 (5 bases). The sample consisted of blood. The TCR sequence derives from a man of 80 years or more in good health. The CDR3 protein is CASRSGWLTNEKLFF. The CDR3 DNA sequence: TGTGCCAGCAGATCAGGGTGGTTGACTAATGAAAAACTGTTTTTT.